These 11 T cell receptor beta chains share one sample of origin, sequenced in a study of T cells in Graves' hyperthyroidism and ophthalmopathy (dated by TCRdb to between 2019 and 2020). Libraries were made using multiplex PCR. The listed sequencing device is Illumina HiSeq 2000. TCR beta CDR3 regions were amplified from RNA transcripts. For the first round of RT-PCR on the TCR CDR3, the HTBI primer set was used together with the Qiagen OneStep RT-PCR kit. Through fastp at Q25 and MiXCR, TCRdb rebuilt clones from the public reads, retaining in-frame beta chains. CDR3 protein sequences are deduplicated, and each keeps its most common genes and DNA. In this sample the table shows roughly 650,000 distinct CDR3 sequences, approximately 15% of which occur a single time. 2.5% to 4% of the sample belongs to the ten largest clones. Sequencing was performed on blood. The receptor set was obtained from a woman in her forties with Graves' ophthalmopathy.

Only a few counts were recorded for this clonotype. The chain has TRBV4-1 and TRBJ2-3; D gene unclear. V was cut by 3 bases and J by 5 bases, with 6 bases left in between. The CDR3 has 12 amino acids. From germline, CDR1 is MGHRA and CDR2 YSYEKL. The CDR3 nucleotides read TGCGCCAGCAGCCATCCGCGAGATACGCAGTATTTT. It specifies CASSHPRDTQYF.

The chain links TRBV5-1 to TRBJ2-4; 10 bases are a match to TRBD1. The V gene's germline CDR1 is SGHRS and CDR2 YFSETQ. The CDR3 sequence is 14 residues long. Trimming at V came to 3 bases and at J to 5 bases, leaving 2 bases not matched to a gene. This CDR3 reads CASSYGQGENIQYF. The CDR3 bases are TGCGCCAGCAGCTACGGACAGGGGGAAAACATTCAGTACTTC. Full variable domain (rest looked up from reference TRBV5-1 and TRBJ2-4): KAGVTQTPRYLIKTRGQQVTLSCSPISGHRSVSWYQQTPGQGLQFLFEYFSETQRNKGNFPGRFSGRQFSNSRSEMNVSTLELGDSALYLCASSYGQGENIQYFGAGTRLSVL.

The chain couples TRBV3-1 to TRBJ2-1; 9 nucleotides align to TRBD2. This CDR3 spans 15 amino acids. Germline assignment: CDR1 LGHDT and CDR2 YNNKEL (reference sequence). V gave up 5 bases and J gave up 7 bases; unmatched junction bases: 9. In DNA, the CDR3 is TGTGCCAGCAGCAATAGCGGGAGTTCGTGGAATGAGCAGTTCTTC. Amino acids: CASSNSGSSWNEQFF.

The table lists this clonotype with a few counts. V gene TRBV13 combines with J gene TRBJ2-5; D may be TRBD2 (6 bases). V lost 0 bases and J lost 1, with 12 bases in between. This CDR3 is built from 16 residues. Germline lookup yields CDR1 PRHDT and CDR2 FYEKMQ (reference sequence). The CDR3: CASSLGGGMIQETQYF. The CDR3 region has the DNA TGTGCCAGCAGCTTAGGTGGCGGGATGATCCAAGAGACCCAGTACTTC.

This clonotype was found once. This CDR3 is CASSPNRDQFFGTGELFF. In DNA form, the CDR3 reads TGCGCCAGCAGCCCGAACCGGGACCAGTTTTTTGGGACCGGGGAGCTGTTTTTT. The chain employs TRBV5-1 and TRBJ2-2, with D possibly called TRBD1 or TRBD2 (5 bases each). There are 18 residues in the CDR3. Germline CDR1 reads SGHRS; CDR2 reads YFSETQ. Trimming pared 4 bases from V and 5 bases from J, leaving 24 bases between.

This clonotype was counted many times. The chain carries TRBV7-9 and TRBJ1-1; TRBD1 matches 8 bases. Germline loops: CDR1 SEHNR, CDR2 FQNEAQ (reference sequence). The CDR3 length is 15 residues. V lost 7 bases, J lost 7 bases, and 14 bases stayed unmatched. The CDR3 reads CASTYVLDRVGEAFF. Here the CDR3 DNA reads TGTGCCAGCACCTACGTTCTGGACAGGGTGGGTGAAGCTTTCTTT.

This clonotype was counted many times. The genes are TRBV28 and TRBJ2-3; 7 bases line up with TRBD2. The CDR3 runs to 17 residues. CDR1 is MDHEN and CDR2 is SYDVKM in the germline V gene. V trimming: 2 bases; J trimming: 4 bases; junction bases outside the gene matches: 12. CDR3 region: CASSLSSGGSVPDTQYF. In nucleotides, the CDR3 is TGTGCCAGCAGTTTAAGTTCAGGCGGGAGTGTCCCAGATACGCAGTATTTT.

About this clonotype: The junction shows a germline mismatch at one end, possibly a read error. The chain recombines TRBV11-2 with TRBJ1-1, with TRBD1 identical over 7 bases. The germline gives CDR1 SGHAT, CDR2 FQNNGV. The CDR3 consists of 17 residues. The DNA for the CDR3 is TGTGCCAGCAGCTTACGGGGACAGAGAATTAATGTCACTGGAGCTTTCTTT. This gives the protein CASSLRGQRINVTGAFF.

This clonotype came up a few times. V usage is TRBV20-1 and J usage is TRBJ2-1; D is ambiguous. Per germline, CDR1 DFQATT and CDR2 SNEGSKA (reference sequence). This CDR3 contains 15 residues. Deletions cut 0 bases from V and 6 bases from J, with 15 bases between. The chain's CDR3 is CSARDPLLGRNEQFF. For the CDR3, the DNA is TGCAGTGCTAGAGATCCCCTTCTTGGGCGCAATGAGCAGTTCTTC.

The rearrangement links TRBV24-1 to TRBJ2-3; 9 bases line up with TRBD2. Germline V gives CDR1 KGHDR, CDR2 SFDVKD. After removal of 7 bases from V and 0 bases from J, the junction contained 4 bases not matched to a gene. The CDR3 length is 15 residues. Here the CDR3 DNA reads TGTGCCACCAGCCATAGCGGGAGTAGCACAGATACGCAGTATTTT. It specifies CATSHSGSSTDTQYF.

This clonotype has ten or more counts. The chain couples TRBV3-1 to TRBJ2-5; D gene uncertain. The CDR3 covers 14 residues. Germline V lookup: CDR1 LGHDT, CDR2 YNNKEL (reference sequence). V was shortened by 2 bases and J by 5 bases, with 12 bases between the two germline ends. The CDR3 loop reads CASSQRGGFETQYF. DNA for the CDR3: TGTGCCAGCAGCCAACGCGGTGGTTTCGAGACCCAGTACTTC.